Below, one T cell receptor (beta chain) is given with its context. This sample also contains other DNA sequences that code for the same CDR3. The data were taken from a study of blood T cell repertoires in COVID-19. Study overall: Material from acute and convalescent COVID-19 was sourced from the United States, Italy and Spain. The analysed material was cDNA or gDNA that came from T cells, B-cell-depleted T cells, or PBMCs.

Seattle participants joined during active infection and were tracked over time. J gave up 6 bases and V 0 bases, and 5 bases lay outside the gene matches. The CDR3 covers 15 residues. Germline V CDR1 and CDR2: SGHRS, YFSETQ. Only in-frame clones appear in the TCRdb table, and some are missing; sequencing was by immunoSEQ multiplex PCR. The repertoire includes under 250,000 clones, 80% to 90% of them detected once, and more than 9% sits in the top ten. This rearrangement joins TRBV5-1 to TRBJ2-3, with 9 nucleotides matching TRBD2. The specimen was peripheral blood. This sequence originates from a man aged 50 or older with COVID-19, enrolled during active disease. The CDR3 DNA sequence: TGCGCCAGCAGCTTGGTGCGGGAGGGCCCCGATACGCAGTATTTT. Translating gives CASSLVREGPDTQYF.